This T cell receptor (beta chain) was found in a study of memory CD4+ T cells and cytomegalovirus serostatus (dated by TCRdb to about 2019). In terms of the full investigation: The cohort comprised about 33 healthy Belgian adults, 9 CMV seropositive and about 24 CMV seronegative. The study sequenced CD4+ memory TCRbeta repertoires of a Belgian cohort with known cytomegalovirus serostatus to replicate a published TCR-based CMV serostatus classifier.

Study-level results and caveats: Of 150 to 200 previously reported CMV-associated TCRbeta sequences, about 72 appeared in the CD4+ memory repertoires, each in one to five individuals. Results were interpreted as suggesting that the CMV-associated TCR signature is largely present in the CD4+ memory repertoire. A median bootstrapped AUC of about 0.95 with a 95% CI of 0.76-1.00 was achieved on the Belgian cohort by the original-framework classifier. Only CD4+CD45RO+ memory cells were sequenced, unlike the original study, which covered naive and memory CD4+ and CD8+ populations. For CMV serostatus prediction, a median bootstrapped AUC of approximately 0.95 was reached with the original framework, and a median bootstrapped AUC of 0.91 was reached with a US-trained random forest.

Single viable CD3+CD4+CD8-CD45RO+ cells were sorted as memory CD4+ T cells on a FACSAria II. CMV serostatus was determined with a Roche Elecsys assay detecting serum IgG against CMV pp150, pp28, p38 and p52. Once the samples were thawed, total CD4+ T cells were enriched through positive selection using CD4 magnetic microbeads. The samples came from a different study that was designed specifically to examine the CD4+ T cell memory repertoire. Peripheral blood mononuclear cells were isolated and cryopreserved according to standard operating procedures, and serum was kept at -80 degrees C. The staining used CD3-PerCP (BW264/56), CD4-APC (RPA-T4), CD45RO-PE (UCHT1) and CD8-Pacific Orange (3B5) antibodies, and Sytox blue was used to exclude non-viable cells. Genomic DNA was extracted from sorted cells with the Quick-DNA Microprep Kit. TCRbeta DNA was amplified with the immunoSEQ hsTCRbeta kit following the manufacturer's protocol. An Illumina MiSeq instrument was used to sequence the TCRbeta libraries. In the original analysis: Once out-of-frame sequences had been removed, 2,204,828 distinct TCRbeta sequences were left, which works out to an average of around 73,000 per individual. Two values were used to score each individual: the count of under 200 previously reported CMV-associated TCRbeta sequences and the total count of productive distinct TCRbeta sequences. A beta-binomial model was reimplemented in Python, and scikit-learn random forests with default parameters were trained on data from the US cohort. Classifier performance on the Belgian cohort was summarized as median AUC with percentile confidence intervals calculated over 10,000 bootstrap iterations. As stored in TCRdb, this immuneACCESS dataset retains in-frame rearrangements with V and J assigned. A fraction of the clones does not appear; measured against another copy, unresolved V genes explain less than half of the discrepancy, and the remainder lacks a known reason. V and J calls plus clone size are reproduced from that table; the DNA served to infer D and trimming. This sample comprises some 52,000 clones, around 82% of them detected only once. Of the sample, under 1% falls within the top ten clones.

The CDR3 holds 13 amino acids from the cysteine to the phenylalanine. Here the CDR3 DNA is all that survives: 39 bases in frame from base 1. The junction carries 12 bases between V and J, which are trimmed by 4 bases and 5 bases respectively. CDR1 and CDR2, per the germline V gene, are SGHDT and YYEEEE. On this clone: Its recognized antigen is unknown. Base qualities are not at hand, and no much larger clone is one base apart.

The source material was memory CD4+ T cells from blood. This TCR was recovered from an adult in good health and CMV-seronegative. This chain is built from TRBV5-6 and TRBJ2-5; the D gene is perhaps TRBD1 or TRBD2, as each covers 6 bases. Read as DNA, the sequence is TGTGCCAGCAGCCCTACAGGGAGGGAGACCCAGTACTTC. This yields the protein CASSPTGRETQYF.